Listed here is a single T cell receptor (beta chain). These data originate in a study of blood T cell repertoires in COVID-19. For the study at large: Whether acute or convalescent, the COVID-19 samples came from the United States, Italy and Spain. PBMCs, B-cell-depleted T cells, or T cells were the source of the cDNA or gDNA that made up the material.

The CDR3 length is 15 residues. Trimming shortened V by 1 base and J by 3 bases, and 11 bases separated the two germline ends. Original analysis: Estimated nucleated cell counts came from reference gene primer amplification. Profiling relied on immunoSEQ multiplex PCR, and the TCRdb table lists in-frame clones only, not all of them. V and J calls and clone size are copied from that table; D and trimming were computed from the DNA. The sample holds some 130,000 clones, around 73% seen once. Specimen: peripheral blood. This chain joins TRBV5-3 and TRBJ2-1; no clear D gene. TRBV5-3 qualifies as an ORF whose function is uncertain. The TCR comes from a man in his 60s who had recovered from COVID-19. This chain's CDR3 is CARSLKARFYNEQFF. CDR3 nucleotides: TGTGCCAGAAGCTTGAAAGCTAGATTCTACAATGAGCAGTTCTTC.